Below are 32 T cell receptor beta chains sequenced from a single sample in a study of control samples from healthy donors and cancer patients. The data were produced by immunoSEQ multiplex PCR, yet TCRdb's version contains in-frame clones alone and is incomplete. The data show fewer than 110,000 clones, about 89% seen once. The sample comprised blood. All receptors come from a man younger than 40 in good health.

CDR3 DNA sequence: TGTGCCAGCAGTGAACTCGGGACTTACATCTACAATGAGCAGTTCTTC. It translates to CASSELGTYIYNEQFF. The genes are TRBV6-4 and TRBJ2-1; a weak D match, TRBD2 (6 bases). Trimming shortened V by 3 bases and J by 3 bases, and 15 bases separated the two germline ends. This CDR3 contains 16 residues. Germline loops: CDR1 MRHNA, CDR2 SNTAGT.

The CDR3 DNA reads as TGTGCCAGCAGCTTATCCGGGACTAGCGGGGGGTATGAGCAGTTCTTC. Amino acid sequence: CASSLSGTSGGYEQFF. The rearrangement uses TRBV5-4 and TRBJ2-1; 15 nucleotides line up with TRBD2. Trimming at V came to 2 bases and at J to 8 bases, leaving 5 bases not matched to a gene. The CDR3 is 16 amino acids. Germline values: CDR1 SGHNT, CDR2 YYREEE (reference sequence).

The chain uses TRBV18 and TRBJ1-4; D not certain. Between the trimmed V and J ends, which lost 5 bases and 7 bases, there was a span of 8 bases. This CDR3 contains 12 residues. Germline V lookup: CDR1 KGHSH, CDR2 LQKENI. The CDR3 sequence: CASSFTGEKLFF. As DNA, the CDR3 is TGTGCCAGCTCATTTACGGGTGAAAAACTGTTTTTT.

J is TRBJ2-7 and V is TRBV7-2; TRBD1 matches at 8 bases. The junction had 7 bases not matched to a gene; V was cut back by 3 bases and J by 3 bases. Germline V gene sequence: CDR1 SGHTA, CDR2 FQGNSA. The CDR3 covers 15 residues. The CDR3 spells CASSFAVGTGYEQYF. Written as DNA, the CDR3 is TGTGCCAGCAGCTTCGCAGTTGGGACAGGCTACGAGCAGTACTTC.

The V and J genes are TRBV11-2 and TRBJ2-1; D might be TRBD1 or TRBD2, each matching 5 bases. Trimming shortened V by 5 bases and J by 5 bases, and 10 bases separated the two germline ends. The CDR3 loop spans 13 amino acids. Germline CDR1 SGHAT, CDR2 FQNNGV. DNA of the CDR3: TGTGCCAGCAGCCCGGGACCGAACAATGAGCAGTTCTTC. It codes for CASSPGPNNEQFF.

This chain links TRBV18 with TRBJ1-3; 7 positions agree with TRBD1. Germline lookup yields CDR1 KGHSH and CDR2 LQKENI. The CDR3 sequence is 13 residues long. V dropped 5 bases and J dropped 4; count of bases not matched to a gene: 2. The CDR3 DNA reads as TGTGCCAGCTCATCGGGACAGGGAAACACCATATATTTT. Protein sequence: CASSSGQGNTIYF.

The CDR3, as DNA: TGTGCCACCAGTGACCCTGGGACTAGCGTAACCTACGAGCAGTACTTC. Amino acid sequence: CATSDPGTSVTYEQYF. The chain recombines TRBV24-1 with TRBJ2-7; 10 nucleotides line up with TRBD2. Germline CDR1 and CDR2: KGHDR and SFDVKD. The CDR3 has 16 amino acids. Trimming took 4 bases from V and 2 from J; bases not matched to a gene: 7.

CDR3 DNA sequence: TGTGCCTGGAGTCTGAAGGGAAGCAATCAGCCCCAGCATTTT. Amino acid sequence: CAWSLKGSNQPQHF. V is TRBV30 and J is TRBJ1-5; D is unclear. CDR3 length: 14 residues. V gave up 2 bases and J gave up 1 base, with 9 bases separating them. The germline gives CDR1 GTSNPN, CDR2 SVGIG (reference sequence).

The CDR3 DNA reads TGTGCCAGCAGCTCGCCGGGACAGAGAAACGAAAAACTGTTTTTT. Residues: CASSSPGQRNEKLFF. The chain employs TRBV7-2 and TRBJ1-4; 7 positions agree with TRBD1. The J segment lost 8 bases and the V segment lost 4 bases, leaving 10 bases of the junction unmatched. This CDR3 is built from 15 residues. Germline lookup yields CDR1 SGHTA and CDR2 FQGNSA. The full variable domain, rest sourced from reference TRBV7-2 and TRBJ1-4, is GAGVSQSPSNKVTEKGKDVELRCDPISGHTALYWYRQSLGQGLEFLIYFQGNSAPDKSGLPSDRFSAERTGGSVSTLTIQRTQQEDSAVYLCASSSPGQRNEKLFFGSGTQLSVL.

This clone was counted a single time. The chain joins TRBV7-2 to TRBJ2-7; 10 bases line up with TRBD1. Germline values: CDR1 SGHTA, CDR2 FQGNSA. Trimming removed 4 bases from V and 6 bases from J; junction bases left unmatched: 15. The length of the CDR3 is 17 residues. DNA for the CDR3: TGTGCCAGCAGCTACCTAAGGGCGGGGACAGGGGCCGCCGAGCAGTACTTC. Its translation: CASSYLRAGTGAAEQYF.

The chain is built from TRBV7-2 and TRBJ1-1; TRBD1 matches at 7 bases. Germline-derived CDR1 and CDR2 are SGHTA and FQGNSA. This CDR3 spans 15 amino acids. The trim removed 5 bases at V and 3 bases at J, leaving 9 bases unmatched. The CDR3 nucleotides are TGTGCCAGCAGCCCGACAGGGCGTGTGGACACTGAAGCTTTCTTT. Residues: CASSPTGRVDTEAFF.

V usage is TRBV27 and J usage is TRBJ2-7, with D unclear. The V gene lost 3 bases and the J gene lost 0 bases, with 6 bases spanning the gap. CDR1 is MNHEY, CDR2 SMNVEV, per germline (reference sequence). The CDR3 has 13 amino acids. CDR3 sequence reads: CASSFGVSYEQYF. CDR3 coding DNA: TGTGCCAGCAGTTTTGGGGTCTCCTACGAGCAGTACTTC.

Only one count was recorded for this clone. This chain joins TRBV3-1 (or the pseudogene TRBV3-2) and TRBJ2-1, with D hard to call. V gave up 1 base and J gave up 8 bases, with 9 bases separating them. There are 13 residues in the CDR3. The V gene's germline CDR1 is LGHDT and CDR2 YNNKEL (reference sequence). DNA of the CDR3: TGTGCCAGCAGCCAAGTCCCGCTCCATGAGCAGTTCTTC. This sequence encodes CASSQVPLHEQFF.

The CDR3 DNA is TGTGCCAGCAGCACCGGGACTAGCGTCTACGAGCAGTACTTC. As protein: CASSTGTSVYEQYF. The chain joins TRBV5-5 to TRBJ2-7, with 10 bases lining up with TRBD2. Looked up from germline, CDR1 is SGHKS and CDR2 is YYEKEE (reference sequence). CDR3 length: 14 residues. After removal of 4 bases from V and 3 bases from J, the junction contained 4 bases not matched to a gene.

The table lists this clone with a count of one. The V and J genes are TRBV14 and TRBJ2-7; D remains ambiguous. In germline, CDR1 is SGHDN, CDR2 FVKESK. This CDR3 has 11 amino acids. V was trimmed by 4 bases and J by 4 bases, leaving 5 bases between them. The CDR3 spells CASSRMYEQYF. Written as DNA, the CDR3 is TGTGCCAGCAGCCGGATGTACGAGCAGTACTTC.

The V and J genes are TRBV4-3 and TRBJ2-7; no clear D gene. Germline V gene sequence: CDR1 LGHNA, CDR2 YSLEER. V lost 4 bases and J 1 base, leaving 14 bases between the germline ends. The CDR3 sequence is 15 residues long. CDR3 coding DNA: TGCGCCAGCAGCCTCCGAGACACGGATTCCTACGAGCAGTACTTC. It translates to CASSLRDTDSYEQYF.

This chain uses TRBV18 with TRBJ2-2, with D tentatively TRBD1 (6 bases). This CDR3 is built from 18 residues. Trimming took 0 bases from V and 5 from J, leaving 19 bases between them. CDR1 and CDR2 (germline): KGHSH, LQKENI. CDR3 amino acids: CASSPPREQGRRTGELFF. In nucleotides, the CDR3 is TGTGCCAGCTCACCACCACGTGAACAGGGACGTAGAACCGGGGAGCTGTTTTTT.

The V gene is TRBV18, the J gene TRBJ1-2; 8 bases align to TRBD1. The CDR3 loop spans 14 amino acids. Trimming cost V 3 bases and J 4 bases; bases outside gene matches: 4. Per the germline V gene, CDR1 is KGHSH and CDR2 is LQKENI. The CDR3 region is CASSPGQEVYGYTF. In nucleotides, the CDR3 is TGTGCCAGCTCACCGGGACAGGAAGTCTATGGCTACACCTTC. Drawing the rest from reference TRBV18 and TRBJ1-2, the complete variable domain is NAGVMQNPRHLVRRRGQEARLRCSPMKGHSHVYWYRQLPEEGLKFMVYLQKENIIDESGMPKERFSAEFPKEGPSILRIQQVVRGDSAAYFCASSPGQEVYGYTFGSGTRLTVV.

CDR3: CASSRESSYEQYV. The CDR3 nucleotides read TGCGCCAGCAGTCGTGAAAGCTCCTACGAGCAGTACGTC. This chain joins TRBV10-2 and TRBJ2-7; D uncertain. Trimming left V 5 bases short and J 0 bases short, with 8 bases between. The CDR3 totals 13 residues. Per germline, CDR1 WSHSY and CDR2 SAAADI.

This chain connects TRBV5-5 to TRBJ2-6; a weak D match, TRBD1 (5 bases). V lost 3 bases, J lost 2 bases, and 21 bases lay in between. Looked up from germline, CDR1 is SGHKS and CDR2 is YYEKEE (reference sequence). This CDR3 contains 19 residues. CDR3: CASSSVGPVRKTGANVLTF. The CDR3 bases are TGTGCCAGCAGCTCCGTGGGGCCAGTTAGAAAGACTGGGGCCAACGTCCTGACTTTC.

This clone is termed medium-sized. The rearrangement links TRBV19 to TRBJ2-1, with D maybe TRBD2 (6 bases). Germline values: CDR1 LNHDA, CDR2 SQIVND (reference sequence). The germline V and J ends were trimmed by 5 bases and 7 bases, with 18 bases remaining between them. There are 15 residues in the CDR3. Here the CDR3 DNA reads TGTGCCAGTAGTCTCATCGAGACTAGTCGGAATGAGCAGTTCTTC. This codes for CASSLIETSRNEQFF.

The chain couples TRBV28 to TRBJ1-4; perhaps TRBD1 as D (5 bases). Germline loops: CDR1 MDHEN, CDR2 SYDVKM. V was pared by 8 bases and J by 8 bases, with 18 bases between. The CDR3 runs to 14 residues. In nucleotides, the CDR3 is TGTGCCAGCGGGCAACTGCAGGGAGGAGAAAAACTGTTTTTT. It encodes CASGQLQGGEKLFF.

The chain recombines TRBV5-8 with TRBJ1-5, with a possible D match to TRBD1 (5 bases). Germline V CDR1 and CDR2: SGHTS, YDEGEE. There are 17 residues in the CDR3. The V end was cut by 5 bases, the J end by 1 base, with 19 bases between. The CDR3 sequence is CASSLRTWGVSNQPQHF. The CDR3 DNA is TGTGCCAGCAGTTTGCGCACTTGGGGGGTGAGCAATCAGCCCCAGCATTTT.

This chain's CDR3 is CASSWDRGLLHF. The CDR3 nucleotides read TGTGCCAGTAGTTGGGACAGGGGGCTCCTCCACTTT. The chain is built from TRBV19 and TRBJ1-6, with 12 bases identical to TRBD1. The germline V gene encodes CDR1 LNHDA and CDR2 SQIVND (reference sequence). The CDR3 is 12 amino acids. V lost 5 bases, J lost 15 bases, and 2 bases stayed unmatched.

The rearrangement uses TRBV11-2 and TRBJ1-1, with no clear D. The CDR3 is 11 residues long. The V and J ends lost 6 bases and 6 bases respectively, with 8 bases between them. In germline, CDR1 is SGHAT, CDR2 FQNNGV. The CDR3 nucleotides are TGTGCCAGCAGTTTAAGTTCTGAAGCTTTCTTT. Its translation: CASSLSSEAFF.

CDR3 coding DNA: TGTGCCACCAGCAGAGATAGCCAGGGAAGGACTGAAGCTTTCTTT. Protein product: CATSRDSQGRTEAFF. The chain joins TRBV15 to TRBJ1-1; a possible D gene is TRBD1 (5 bases). CDR3 length: 15 residues. CDR1 and CDR2 from the germline V gene are LNHNV and YYDKDF (reference sequence). The V end lost 0 bases, the J end lost 5 bases, and 13 bases lay between the germline ends.

The chain links TRBV5-6 to TRBJ2-1, with a tentative D call TRBD2 (7 bases). Germline V gene data show CDR1 as SGHDT and CDR2 as YYEEEE. The CDR3 consists of 16 residues. V dropped 4 bases and J dropped 3 bases, with 17 bases sitting between them. CDR3 loop: CASSPGAGRIYNEQFF. DNA for the CDR3: TGTGCCAGCAGCCCGGGGGCCGGGAGGATCTACAATGAGCAGTTCTTC. Together with reference TRBV5-6 and TRBJ2-1, the CDR3 gives the full variable domain: DAGVTQSPTHLIKTRGQQVTLRCSPKSGHDTVSWYQQALGQGPQFIFQYYEEEERQRGNFPDRFSGHQFPNYSSELNVNALLLGDSALYLCASSPGAGRIYNEQFFGPGTRLTVL.

The J gene is TRBJ1-2, the V gene TRBV6-5; D is possibly TRBD1 (5 bases). Germline CDR1 reads MNHEY; CDR2 reads SVGAGI. The CDR3 loop spans 14 amino acids. Deletions cut 0 bases from V and 4 bases from J, with 9 bases between. The CDR3 sequence: CASSYSGTAYGYTF. The CDR3, as DNA: TGTGCCAGCAGTTACTCAGGGACGGCCTATGGCTACACCTTC.

This chain uses TRBV28 with TRBJ1-2; 8 positions agree with TRBD1. CDR1 and CDR2 (germline): MDHEN, SYDVKM. CDR3 length equals 14 residues. The V segment lost 7 bases and the J segment 8 bases; nucleotides outside the gene matches: 12. The chain's CDR3 is CASTDRGPLGGYTF. Written as DNA, the CDR3 is TGTGCCAGCACCGACAGGGGCCCTTTGGGGGGCTACACCTTC.

The gene calls are TRBV28 and TRBJ2-4; 10 bases fit TRBD1. J was trimmed by 0 bases and V by 7 bases; bases with no gene match: 9. This CDR3 has 17 amino acids. In germline, CDR1 is MDHEN, CDR2 SYDVKM. CDR3 sequence reads: CASNRDRGALAKNIQYF. The CDR3 DNA sequence: TGTGCCAGCAACCGGGACAGGGGAGCACTAGCCAAAAACATTCAGTACTTC.

The chain is built from TRBV7-2 and TRBJ1-5; 9 positions match TRBD1. The CDR3 totals 15 residues. Germline CDR1 is SGHTA and CDR2 is FQGNSA. The V segment lost 1 base and the J segment 7 bases; nucleotides outside the gene matches: 5. The DNA for the CDR3 is TGTGCCAGCAGCTTAGTACAGGGGGCCGGGCAGCCCCAGCATTTT. Protein: CASSLVQGAGQPQHF.

The chain uses TRBV19 and TRBJ2-1; D remains ambiguous. There are 11 residues in the CDR3. Trimming shortened V by 8 bases and J by 4 bases, and 6 bases separated the two germline ends. Looked up from germline, CDR1 is LNHDA and CDR2 is SQIVND (reference sequence). The DNA of the CDR3 is TGTGCCAGTGGATTGTACAATGAGCAGTTCTTC. Translating gives CASGLYNEQFF.